This T cell receptor beta chain came from a study of blood T cell repertoires in COVID-19. Study at large: COVID-19 samples, acute and convalescent, were from the United States, Italy and Spain.

Per the original data handling: Amplification with reference gene primers provided the estimates of nucleated cell counts. TCRdb's copy holds only in-frame clones and misses some; the assay was immunoSEQ multiplex PCR. V, J and clone size reflect that table, while D and trimming were determined from the DNA. The data contain more than 45,000 clones, 75% to 90% of them singletons. This CDR3 spans 15 amino acids. Trimming took 8 bases from V and 6 from J; bases not matched to a gene: 12. Per the germline V gene, CDR1 is SNHLY and CDR2 is FYNNEI. The genes are TRBV2 and TRBJ2-2, with 7 bases aligning to TRBD2. This clonotype originated in a woman aged 80 or over with COVID-19, enrolled during active disease. Sequenced: peripheral blood. CDR3 amino acids: CASSAAGVISGELFF. As DNA, the CDR3 is TGTGCCAGCTCCGCGGCGGGGGTTATCTCCGGGGAGCTGTTTTTT.